This T cell receptor beta chain is from a study of blood T cell repertoires in COVID-19 (dated by TCRdb to about 2020). With respect to the entire study: Samples covering the acute and convalescent phases of COVID-19 were provided by collaborators in the United States, Italy and Spain. The prospective study material was composed of cDNA or gDNA derived from T cells, B-cell-depleted T cells, or PBMCs. A freely available public database, intended as a resource for researchers studying the immune response to SARS-CoV-2, is where the repertoires were released. Nearly every sample came with metadata listing a de-identified subject ID, COVID-19 status, age in years and sex. Where available, HLA class I and class II types were taken from metadata supplied by the sample provider and were not determined by assay-based typing. The samples were drawn from two sources: the first 160 participants of the ongoing ImmuneRACE study, and 1,000 to 1,500 subjects contributed by 6 global collaborators. Subjects who had been exposed to COVID-19, were actively infected with it, or had recovered from it provided the deeply sampled blood TCRbeta repertoires that made up the dataset.

Measured from the cysteine to the phenylalanine, the CDR3 is 14 residues long. Only the CDR3 region is kept as DNA, spanning 42 bases read in frame from base 1. From the germline V gene, CDR1 is MDHEN and CDR2 is SYDVKM. The V and J ends are trimmed by 4 bases and 7 bases, leaving 14 bases between them. Summary of the overall study and its limitations: The quantity of clinical and demographic metadata differed by source and by participant and was supplied without curation.

With regard to this clone: Its antigen is currently not known. It has no much larger one-base neighbor in the sample; base qualities were not kept.

Enrolling through a virtual design, the prospective study's participants ranged in age from about 18 to 89 years and lived across roughly 24 United States geographic areas. In the prospective study, cohorts were assigned on the basis of participant-reported clinical history obtained from a screening survey and a study questionnaire. A participant counted as exposed if, within 2 weeks of entering the study, that participant had been in contact with someone who had a PCR-confirmed or clinician-diagnosed COVID-19 case. Mobile phlebotomists in the prospective study collected whole blood, serum and a nasopharyngeal or oropharyngeal swab from every participant. Over a roughly two-month period, participants in the prospective study had the option of providing additional blood draws and questionnaires. Before DNA extraction, prospective study blood samples were shipped either frozen or at room temperature.

TCRbeta CDR3 regions were amplified from genomic DNA by means of the immunoSEQ Assay, a bias-controlled multiplex PCR. The published analysis was carried out like this. The number of nucleated cells in each sample was estimated by amplification of reference gene primers within the assay. Sequence reads were collapsed and filtered to measure the absolute abundance of every unique TCRbeta CDR3 rearrangement. For each sample, productive Simpson clonality was calculated as the square root of Simpson's diversity index over productive rearrangements. TCRdb re-hosts the immuneACCESS table, in-frame sequences only. Its copies lack some clones; in the studies checked, an unresolved V gene accounts for under half of them, and the cause for the rest is not known. V and J calls and clone size are given by that table; D and trimming were obtained from the DNA. The sample table holds a few hundred thousand clones, of which roughly 86% were seen once. The top ten constitute under 3% of the sample.

Recombination joined TRBV28 with TRBJ1-5, with the D gene uncertain. This receptor was obtained from a woman aged 50 to 60 who had been exposed to COVID-19. The sequenced sample was PBMCs or T cells enriched from blood (not recorded which). The CDR3 in this case is CASSSPHGGQPQHF. The nucleotide sequence reads TGTGCCAGCAGTTCACCGCATGGAGGGCAGCCCCAGCATTTT.